These T cell receptor beta chains were read from a single sample in a study of blood T cell repertoires in COVID-19. The method was immunoSEQ multiplex PCR; TCRdb's version includes in-frame clones alone and lacks a portion of them. Of approximately 190,000 clones in the sample, about 82% were seen once. The sequenced sample was peripheral blood. The source of these receptors is a young woman with acute or convalescent COVID-19. Each CDR3 is given with its conserved first and last residue. D genes are given only for firm matches. Some rows have no size entry. The others give once, few or many, or a class for an expanded clone.

d_gene | j_gene | abundance | v_gene | CDR3aa | CDR3nt
TRBD1 | TRBJ2-6 | NA | TRBV11-2 | CASSLFGWTGLSGANVLTF | TGTGCCAGCAGCTTATTTGGATGGACAGGGCTCTCTGGGGCCAACGTCCTGACTTTC
TRBD1 | TRBJ2-2 | NA | TRBV28 | CASSHYSRTGSSPGELFF | TGTGCCAGCAGTCATTATTCCCGGACAGGGTCAAGTCCCGGGGAGCTGTTTTTT
NA | TRBJ2-2 | NA | TRBV6-2/TRBV6-3 | CASSYPLVRNTGELFF | TGTGCCAGCAGTTACCCCCTGGTGCGGAACACCGGGGAGCTGTTTTTT
TRBD1 | TRBJ2-2 | NA | TRBV11-2 | CASSLGDRNTGELFF | TGTGCCAGCAGCCTAGGGGACAGGAACACCGGGGAGCTGTTTTTT
NA | TRBJ1-2 | NA | TRBV4-2 | CASSQAEDYGYTF | TGTGCCAGCAGCCAAGCCGAGGACTATGGCTACACCTTC
NA | TRBJ2-7 | few | TRBV5-5 | CASSSAGPSSYEQYF | TGTGCCAGCAGCTCTGCGGGGCCTAGCTCCTACGAGCAGTACTTC
TRBD1 | TRBJ2-6 | NA | TRBV5-1 | CASSLRQGAGANVLTF | TGCGCCAGCAGCTTGAGACAGGGCGCTGGGGCCAACGTCCTGACTTTC
NA | TRBJ2-1 | NA | TRBV6-4 | CASSDSESASDEQFF | TGTGCCAGCAGTGACTCGGAGAGCGCATCCGATGAGCAGTTCTTC
TRBD2 | TRBJ2-5 | NA | TRBV7-8 | CASSQSGRAQETQYF | TGTGCCAGCAGCCAGAGCGGGAGGGCCCAAGAGACCCAGTACTTC
NA | TRBJ2-1 | once | TRBV20-1 | CSAWGGDEQFF | TGCAGTGCCTGGGGAGGCGATGAGCAGTTCTTC
NA | TRBJ1-4 | once | TRBV19 | CASSETATNEKLFF | TGTGCCAGTAGTGAGACAGCAACTAATGAAAAACTGTTTTTT
NA | TRBJ2-3 | NA | TRBV5-4 | CASSLYRGSTDTQYF | TGTGCCAGCAGCTTGTATCGAGGTAGCACAGATACGCAGTATTTT
TRBD2 | TRBJ2-1 | NA | TRBV6-2/TRBV6-3 | CASSYPSGRGVYNEQFF | TGTGCCAGCAGTTACCCGTCGGGACGGGGGGTCTACAATGAGCAGTTCTTC
TRBD1 | TRBJ1-1 | NA | TRBV19 | CASSISRGLGTEAFF | TGTGCCAGTAGTATATCAAGGGGGCTTGGCACTGAAGCTTTCTTT
NA | TRBJ1-6 | NA | TRBV5-6 | CASSFTGSSYNSPLHF | TGTGCCAGCAGCTTTACGGGGAGCTCCTATAATTCACCCCTCCACTTT
NA | TRBJ2-1 | NA | TRBV29-1 | CSVELYPEQFF | TGCAGCGTTGAACTATATCCAGAGCAGTTCTTC
TRBD1 | TRBJ1-1 | NA | TRBV29-1 | CSVAPGTGRTEAFF | TGCAGCGTTGCCCCCGGGACAGGGAGGACTGAAGCTTTCTTT
TRBD1 | TRBJ1-5 | NA | TRBV3-1/TRBV3-2 | CASSRTGAGQPQHF | TGTGCCAGCAGCCGTACAGGGGCGGGTCAGCCCCAGCATTTT
TRBD1 | TRBJ1-4 | NA | TRBV5-5 | CASSTARTGANEKLFF | TGTGCCAGCAGCACGGCAAGGACAGGCGCTAATGAAAAACTGTTTTTT
TRBD1 | TRBJ1-5 | NA | TRBV27 | CASRPRGALSNQPQHF | TGTGCCAGCAGACCCAGGGGGGCCCTGAGCAATCAGCCCCAGCATTTT
NA | TRBJ2-1 | NA | TRBV6-2/TRBV6-3 | CASSSTEFSYNEQFF | TGTGCCAGCAGTTCGACAGAATTCTCCTACAATGAGCAGTTCTTC
NA | TRBJ1-5 | NA | TRBV2 | CASSDRGLSQPQHF | TGTGCCAGCAGTGACAGGGGTTTGAGCCAGCCCCAGCATTTT
TRBD1 | TRBJ1-1 | NA | TRBV7-9 | CASSYGQGAFF | TGTGCCAGCAGCTACGGACAGGGAGCTTTCTTT
NA | TRBJ1-2 | once | TRBV7-9 | CASSLIGRAYGYTF | TGTGCCAGCAGCTTGATTGGCAGGGCCTATGGCTACACCTTC
TRBD2 | TRBJ2-1 | NA | TRBV4-1 | CASSQVFLGRVGGLVNEQFF | TGCGCCAGCAGCCAAGTATTCCTGGGCAGGGTGGGGGGACTAGTCAATGAGCAGTTCTTC
NA | TRBJ1-2 | NA | TRBV13 | CASSLGAGGGYGYTF | TGTGCCAGCAGCTTAGGCGCCGGCGGGGGCTACGGCTACACCTTC
NA | TRBJ1-1 | NA | TRBV20-1 | CSALNPGDAFF | TGCAGTGCTCTAAATCCAGGGGACGCTTTCTTT
TRBD1 | TRBJ2-7 | NA | TRBV19 | CASKPSGQGGYEQYF | TGTGCCAGTAAGCCCTCGGGACAGGGAGGATACGAGCAGTACTTC
NA | TRBJ2-1 | NA | TRBV5-1 | CASSNAGSTEQFF | TGCGCCAGCAGCAACGCGGGCTCGACTGAGCAGTTCTTC
NA | TRBJ1-4 | NA | TRBV11-2 | CASRNPIQEKLFF | TGTGCCAGCAGGAATCCCATCCAGGAAAAACTGTTTTTT
NA | TRBJ1-2 | NA | TRBV7-8 | CASSLVGGGDGYTF | TGTGCCAGCAGCTTAGTCGGGGGAGGGGATGGCTACACCTTC
TRBD1 | TRBJ2-7 | NA | TRBV6-6 | CARWVQTGGNDEQYF | TGTGCCAGGTGGGTTCAGACAGGGGGTAACGACGAGCAGTACTTC
NA | TRBJ2-7 | NA | TRBV29-1 | CSARAGVYEQYF | TGCAGCGCCCGGGCAGGGGTCTACGAGCAGTACTTC
TRBD2 | TRBJ2-1 | few | TRBV27 | CASSTQREQNEQFF | TGTGCCAGCAGTACCCAGCGGGAGCAAAATGAGCAGTTCTTC
TRBD1 | TRBJ2-2 | NA | TRBV5-4 | CASSWGTALNTGELFF | TGTGCCAGCAGCTGGGGGACAGCTTTGAACACCGGGGAGCTGTTTTTT
NA | TRBJ1-1 | NA | TRBV2 | CASSEAIVRAWNTEAFF | TGTGCCAGCAGTGAAGCCATCGTCCGAGCCTGGAACACTGAAGCTTTCTTT
TRBD1 | TRBJ1-1 | NA | TRBV5-8 | CASSDHRGTEAFF | TGTGCCAGCAGCGATCACAGGGGAACTGAAGCTTTCTTT
NA | TRBJ1-2 | NA | TRBV2 | CASRFQTASYGYTF | TGTGCCAGCAGATTCCAGACAGCGAGCTATGGCTACACCTTC
NA | TRBJ1-2 | NA | TRBV27 | CASSPGETYGYTF | TGTGCCAGCAGTCCGGGAGAGACCTATGGCTACACCTTC
NA | TRBJ1-2 | NA | TRBV19 | CASSMTLGANYGYTF | TGTGCCAGTAGTATGACCCTAGGAGCTAACTATGGCTACACCTTC
NA | TRBJ2-1 | NA | TRBV5-6 | CASSPMTDPRNEQFF | TGTGCCAGCAGCCCAATGACAGACCCTAGGAATGAGCAGTTCTTC
TRBD1 | TRBJ2-5 | NA | TRBV28 | CASRGQGRTSGETQYF | TGTGCCAGCAGAGGACAGGGACGGACTTCGGGAGAGACCCAGTACTTC
TRBD1 | TRBJ1-4 | NA | TRBV5-1 | CASSSGQINEKLFF | TGCGCCAGCAGCTCGGGACAGATTAATGAAAAACTGTTTTTT
TRBD1 | TRBJ2-3 | NA | TRBV6-4 | CASSAVGQSHTDTQYF | TGTGCCAGCAGTGCTGTGGGACAGTCACACACAGATACGCAGTATTTT
TRBD2 | TRBJ2-1 | NA | TRBV6-5 | CASSSSGERVEQFF | TGTGCCAGCAGCTCTAGCGGGGAGAGGGTTGAGCAGTTCTTC
NA | TRBJ2-2 | NA | TRBV7-4 | CASSLNRGDTGELFF | TGTGCCAGCAGCTTAAATCGCGGGGATACCGGGGAGCTGTTTTTT
TRBD2 | TRBJ2-2 | NA | TRBV6-6 | CASISPGGTGELFF | TGTGCCAGCATCTCCCCGGGGGGGACCGGGGAGCTGTTTTTT
NA | TRBJ1-5 | NA | TRBV28 | CASSLAQRRPQHF | TGTGCCAGCAGTTTGGCTCAGCGACGGCCCCAGCATTTT
TRBD1 | TRBJ2-3 | once | TRBV19 | CASSIEGQDNTDTQYF | TGTGCCAGTAGTATAGAGGGACAGGACAACACAGATACGCAGTATTTT
NA | TRBJ2-1 | NA | TRBV4-3 | CASSQERHNEQFF | TGCGCCAGCAGCCAAGAGAGGCACAATGAGCAGTTCTTC
NA | TRBJ1-3 | NA | TRBV30 | CAWRWGDSGNTIYF | TGTGCCTGGAGGTGGGGGGACTCTGGAAACACCATATATTTT
NA | TRBJ1-4 | few | TRBV7-8 | CASSLGLVTNEKLFF | TGTGCCAGCAGCCTAGGACTGGTAACTAATGAAAAACTGTTTTTT
NA | TRBJ1-2 | NA | TRBV6-5 | CASSYSEEYGYTF | TGTGCCAGCAGTTATTCTGAGGAATATGGCTACACCTTC
NA | TRBJ1-2 | NA | TRBV11-2 | CASRIPGGLNYGYTF | TGTGCCAGCAGGATCCCCGGGGGATTGAACTATGGCTACACCTTC
NA | TRBJ2-7 | NA | TRBV6-5 | CASRRLSGSYEQYF | TGTGCCAGCAGACGGCTGTCAGGGTCCTACGAGCAGTACTTC